The next 24 T cell receptor beta chains were all read from a single sample in a study of blood T cell repertoires in COVID-19. TCRdb's copy holds only in-frame clones and misses some; the assay was immunoSEQ multiplex PCR. The sample lists around 19,000 clones, 60% to 85% occurring once. The sequenced sample was peripheral blood. These receptors all stem from an elderly man with acute or convalescent COVID-19.

This chain links TRBV7-2 with TRBJ1-4; no firm D call. The CDR3 is 15 residues long. In germline, CDR1 is SGHTA, CDR2 FQGNSA. V dropped 4 bases and J dropped 3 bases, with 12 bases sitting between them. For the CDR3, the DNA is TGTGCCAGCAGCTCATTCAGAACAGCTAATGAAAAACTGTTTTTT. Residues: CASSSFRTANEKLFF.

Notes on this clone: The junction does not match germline at one end; this may be a read error. The CDR3 DNA follows: TGTGCCAGCAGTGACTCCTTTTCGTATGGCTACACCTTC. Its translation is CASSDSFSYGYTF. The chain uses TRBV6-5 and TRBJ1-2; no reliable D call. The CDR3 length is 13 residues. Germline V gene sequence: CDR1 MNHEY, CDR2 SVGAGI.

The J gene is TRBJ1-1, the V gene TRBV4-2; 7 bases map to TRBD1. V was pared by 0 bases and J by 7 bases, with 11 bases of the junction left unmatched. Germline values: CDR1 LGHNA, CDR2 YNFKEQ. The CDR3 sequence is 16 residues long. The CDR3 sequence: CASSQETGLNAGEAFF. The CDR3 DNA is TGTGCCAGCAGCCAAGAGACAGGGCTTAACGCCGGTGAAGCTTTCTTT.

This clone was recorded a few times. The chain has TRBV4-3 and TRBJ1-4; D perhaps matches TRBD1 (6 bases). The germline gives CDR1 LGHNA, CDR2 YSLEER. The length of the CDR3 is 15 residues. Trimming shortened V by 0 bases and J by 8 bases, and 13 bases separated the two germline ends. The CDR3: CASSQEQGYSEKLFF. The CDR3 DNA reads TGCGCCAGCAGCCAAGAACAGGGCTATAGCGAAAAACTGTTTTTT.

V gene TRBV7-2 combines with J gene TRBJ2-2, with 10 bases lining up with TRBD2. The trim removed 8 bases at V and 5 bases at J, leaving 8 bases unmatched. The CDR3 spans 15 residues. CDR1 and CDR2 (germline): SGHTA, FQGNSA. CDR3 protein: CASGLAVSGTGELFF. Written as DNA, the CDR3 is TGTGCCAGCGGACTAGCGGTCTCAGGGACCGGGGAGCTGTTTTTT.

This chain links TRBV5-1 with TRBJ1-5, with D possibly matching TRBD1 (6 bases). Germline V CDR1 and CDR2: SGHRS, YFSETQ. This CDR3 comprises 14 residues. The V end lost 1 base, the J end lost 7 bases, and 12 bases lay between the germline ends. In DNA form, the CDR3 reads TGCGCCAGCAGCTTGTCTCCAGGGGAGCAGCCCCAGCATTTT. Translating gives CASSLSPGEQPQHF.

This clone was seen more than once but under ten times. This chain uses TRBV15 with TRBJ2-7; D might be TRBD2 (6 bases). This CDR3 is 16 amino acids long. The V gene's germline CDR1 is LNHNV and CDR2 YYDKDF (reference sequence). V was trimmed by 0 bases and J by 6 bases, leaving 18 bases between them. CDR3 sequence reads: CATSREFGSTLTEQYV. As DNA, the CDR3 is TGTGCCACCAGCAGAGAGTTCGGGAGCACTCTAACCGAGCAGTACGTC.

This chain uses TRBV4-2 with TRBJ2-1, with 9 nucleotides matching TRBD2. Germline loops: CDR1 LGHNA, CDR2 YNFKEQ. Trimming took 0 bases from V and 8 from J; bases not matched to a gene: 11. This CDR3 is built from 17 residues. As DNA, the CDR3 is TGTGCCAGCAGCCAAGAACGGCTCGGTAGCGGGAGTTATGAGCAGTTCTTC. This codes for CASSQERLGSGSYEQFF.

The rearrangement uses TRBV11-3 and TRBJ2-1; 11 bases are shared with TRBD2. The CDR3 has 14 residues. The V gene end was trimmed by 6 bases and the J gene end by 4 bases; junction bases not matched to a gene: 2. Germline lookup yields CDR1 SGHNT and CDR2 YENEEA. The CDR3 region has the DNA TGTGCCAGCAGTCGGACTAGCGGGTACAATGAGCAGTTCTTC. Its translation: CASSRTSGYNEQFF. The full variable domain, in which reference TRBV11-3 and TRBJ2-1 provide the parts outside the CDR3, is EAGVVQSPRYKIIEKKQPVAFWCNPISGHNTLYWYLQNLGQGPELLIRYENEEAVDDSQLPKDRFSAERLKGVDSTLKIQPAELGDSAVYLCASSRTSGYNEQFFGPGTRLTVL.

The chain has TRBV3-1 (or the pseudogene TRBV3-2) and TRBJ1-3; D unresolved. This CDR3 contains 16 residues. V dropped 5 bases and J dropped 0 bases, with 14 bases sitting between them. Germline lookup yields CDR1 LGHDT and CDR2 YNNKEL (reference sequence). As DNA, the CDR3 is TGTGCCAGCAGCTCTAGAGGGAAGATCTCTGGAAACACCATATATTTT. Translation: CASSSRGKISGNTIYF.

The CDR3 nucleotides read TGTGCCAGCAGCTTGTCGCAGGGGGCAAATAGCATCCAGCATTTT. Protein: CASSLSQGANSIQHF. This chain links TRBV5-6 with TRBJ1-5; 8 positions agree with TRBD1. The V and J ends lost 1 base and 12 bases, in that order; junction bases with no gene match: 12. CDR3 length: 15 residues. In germline, CDR1 is SGHDT, CDR2 YYEEEE.

This chain uses TRBV9 with TRBJ1-5; D might be TRBD1 (5 bases). Trimming stripped 7 bases from V and 0 bases from J, with 14 bases between. This CDR3 contains 15 residues. CDR1 is SGDLS, CDR2 YYNGEE, per germline. CDR3 DNA sequence: TGTGCCAGCTGGGGATGGGGGGATAGCAATCAGCCCCAGCATTTT. Protein sequence: CASWGWGDSNQPQHF.

The chain employs TRBV7-3 and TRBJ1-1, with 8 nucleotides matching TRBD1. V shed 4 bases, J shed 6 bases, and the junction held 10 bases outside the gene matches. The CDR3 runs 15 residues. Germline CDR1 is SGHTA and CDR2 is FQGTGA. CDR3 nucleotide sequence: TGTGCCAGCAGCTCCGGACAGGGCCTTGGGGCTGAAGCTTTCTTT. This sequence encodes CASSSGQGLGAEAFF.

This clone turned up a few times. The chain links TRBV6-5 to TRBJ1-5, with TRBD1 matching over 7 bases. Germline V gene data show CDR1 as MNHEY and CDR2 as SVGAGI. Losses at the gene ends were 6 bases for V and 0 bases for J; bases not matched to a gene: 2. This CDR3 has 14 amino acids. This CDR3 is CASRGDSSNQPQHF. The DNA for the CDR3 is TGTGCCAGCAGGGGGGACAGTAGCAATCAGCCCCAGCATTTT.

The genes are TRBV18 and TRBJ1-4; D is ambiguous. The CDR3 has 15 amino acids. The germline gives CDR1 KGHSH, CDR2 LQKENI. Between the trimmed V and J ends, which lost 3 bases and 4 bases, there was a span of 12 bases. CDR3 coding DNA: TGTGCCAGCTCACCCACACCCGCTGGTAATGAAAAACTGTTTTTT. The encoded protein is CASSPTPAGNEKLFF. Together with reference TRBV18 and TRBJ1-4, the CDR3 gives the full variable domain: NAGVMQNPRHLVRRRGQEARLRCSPMKGHSHVYWYRQLPEEGLKFMVYLQKENIIDESGMPKERFSAEFPKEGPSILRIQQVVRGDSAAYFCASSPTPAGNEKLFFGSGTQLSVL.

V usage is TRBV14 and J usage is TRBJ2-3, with D perhaps matching TRBD2 (6 bases). Germline CDR1 reads SGHDN; CDR2 reads FVKESK. V was cut by 0 bases and J by 2 bases, with 18 bases left in between. The CDR3 contains 18 residues. CDR3 bases: TGTGCCAGCAGCCAAGAGGATTTGGCGGGAATCCCCACAGATACGCAGTATTTT. Translation: CASSQEDLAGIPTDTQYF.

The rearrangement joins TRBV28 to TRBJ2-3; 8 bases are shared with TRBD2. The CDR3 covers 14 residues. CDR1 and CDR2 from the germline V gene are MDHEN and SYDVKM. The V gene end was trimmed by 8 bases and the J gene end by 6 bases; junction bases not matched to a gene: 10. The CDR3 DNA follows: TGTGCCAGCCCCCCGGCGGGAGGTCCGGATACGCAGTATTTT. It codes for CASPPAGGPDTQYF.

V and J are TRBV7-2 and TRBJ2-2, with TRBD2 matching 7 bases. Germline V gene data show CDR1 as SGHTA and CDR2 as FQGNSA. The V gene end was trimmed by 2 bases and the J gene end by 3 bases; junction bases not matched to a gene: 3. The CDR3 has 15 amino acids. CDR3 protein: CASSLRAGHTGELFF. The CDR3 DNA follows: TGTGCCAGCAGCTTACGAGCGGGACACACCGGGGAGCTGTTTTTT.

This clone was counted a few times. This chain uses TRBV13 with TRBJ1-3; tentatively, D is TRBD1 (6 bases). V was cut by 5 bases and J by 4 bases, with 18 bases left in between. Germline V gene lookup returns CDR1 PRHDT and CDR2 FYEKMQ (reference sequence). The CDR3 totals 16 residues. The CDR3 DNA is TGTGCCAGCAGCAATAACAGGGTGATATCGGGAAACACCATATATTTT. Amino acids: CASSNNRVISGNTIYF.

J is TRBJ2-5 and V is TRBV24-1; 7 nucleotides match TRBD1. V lost 7 bases and J lost 7; bases outside the gene matches: 11. Germline CDR1 and CDR2: KGHDR and SFDVKD. The CDR3 contains 14 residues. CDR3 region: CATRNLQGIGTQYF. CDR3 nucleotide sequence: TGTGCCACCAGAAACCTACAGGGGATTGGGACCCAGTACTTC.

The gene calls are TRBV5-1 and TRBJ1-2; 8 nucleotides match TRBD1. Trimming cost V 0 bases and J 3 bases; bases outside gene matches: 4. CDR3 length: 15 residues. Germline CDR1 and CDR2: SGHRS and YFSETQ. CDR3 loop: CASSLGGQGYYGYTF. DNA for the CDR3: TGCGCCAGCAGCTTGGGAGGACAGGGCTACTATGGCTACACCTTC.

The rearrangement joins TRBV14 to TRBJ2-1, with TRBD1 matching over 8 bases. Germline trimming cut 1 base from V and 9 bases from J; bases unmatched to any gene: 11. Germline V gene sequence: CDR1 SGHDN, CDR2 FVKESK. The CDR3 loop spans 16 amino acids. The CDR3 coding sequence is TGTGCCAGCAGCCAAGCGGACAGGGTGAGAGGGGGTGAGCAGTTCTTC. This sequence encodes CASSQADRVRGGEQFF.

J is TRBJ1-2 and V is TRBV7-2; 9 bases map to TRBD1. V lost 4 bases, J lost 5 bases, and 5 bases stayed unmatched. Germline CDR1 and CDR2: SGHTA and FQGNSA. The CDR3 runs to 14 residues. In nucleotides, the CDR3 is TGTGCCAGCAGCTCAACAGGGGGCCGGTATGGCTACACCTTC. Its protein product is CASSSTGGRYGYTF.

The V and J genes are TRBV14 and TRBJ2-5; a weak D match, TRBD2 (6 bases). Trimming shortened V by 1 base and J by 3 bases, and 27 bases separated the two germline ends. Germline lookup yields CDR1 SGHDN and CDR2 FVKESK. This CDR3 is built from 20 residues. The CDR3 reads CASSQALGGVKRRAKETQYF. The DNA of the CDR3 is TGTGCCAGCAGCCAAGCTCTCGGGGGAGTCAAAAGGCGGGCAAAAGAGACCCAGTACTTC.